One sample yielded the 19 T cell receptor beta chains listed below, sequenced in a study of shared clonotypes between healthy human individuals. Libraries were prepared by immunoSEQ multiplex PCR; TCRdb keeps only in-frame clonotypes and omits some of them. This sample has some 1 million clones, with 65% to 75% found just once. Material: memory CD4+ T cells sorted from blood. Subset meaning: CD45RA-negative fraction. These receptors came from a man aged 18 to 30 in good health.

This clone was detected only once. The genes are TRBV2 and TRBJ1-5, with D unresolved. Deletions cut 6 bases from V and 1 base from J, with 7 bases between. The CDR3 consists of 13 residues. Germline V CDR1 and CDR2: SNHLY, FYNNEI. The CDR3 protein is CASRRESNQPQHF. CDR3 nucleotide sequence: TGTGCCAGCAGGAGGGAGAGCAATCAGCCCCAGCATTTT.

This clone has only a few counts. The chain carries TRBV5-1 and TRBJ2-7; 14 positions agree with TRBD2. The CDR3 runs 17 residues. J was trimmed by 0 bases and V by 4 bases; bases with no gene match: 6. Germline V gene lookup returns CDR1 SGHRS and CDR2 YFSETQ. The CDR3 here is CASSRTSGRLSSYEQYF. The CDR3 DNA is TGCGCCAGCAGCCGGACTAGCGGGAGGCTCAGCTCCTACGAGCAGTACTTC.

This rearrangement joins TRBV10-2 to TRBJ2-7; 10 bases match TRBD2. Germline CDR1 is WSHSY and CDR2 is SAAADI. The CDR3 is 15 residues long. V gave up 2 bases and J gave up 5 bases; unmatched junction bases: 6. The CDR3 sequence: CASSERTSGFNEQYF. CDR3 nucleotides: TGCGCCAGCAGTGAGAGGACTAGCGGTTTTAACGAGCAGTACTTC.

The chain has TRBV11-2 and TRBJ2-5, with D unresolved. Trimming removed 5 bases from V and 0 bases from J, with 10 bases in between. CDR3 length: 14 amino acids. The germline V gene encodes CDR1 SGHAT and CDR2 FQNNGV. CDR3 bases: TGTGCCAGCAGCCGCGAGGCGTACCAAGAGACCCAGTACTTC. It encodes CASSREAYQETQYF.

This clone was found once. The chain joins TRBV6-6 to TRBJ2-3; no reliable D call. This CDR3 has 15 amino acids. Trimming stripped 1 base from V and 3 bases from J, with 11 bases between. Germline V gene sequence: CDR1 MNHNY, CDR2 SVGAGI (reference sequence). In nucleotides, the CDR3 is TGTGCCAGCAGTTACTTCGGAGAGGAGACAGATACGCAGTATTTT. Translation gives CASSYFGEETDTQYF.

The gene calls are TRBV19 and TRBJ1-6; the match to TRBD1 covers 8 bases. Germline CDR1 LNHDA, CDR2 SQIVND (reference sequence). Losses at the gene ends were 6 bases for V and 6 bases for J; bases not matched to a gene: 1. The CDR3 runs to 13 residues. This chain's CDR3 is CASRQGGNSPLHF. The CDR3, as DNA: TGTGCCAGTAGACAGGGGGGTAATTCACCCCTCCACTTT.

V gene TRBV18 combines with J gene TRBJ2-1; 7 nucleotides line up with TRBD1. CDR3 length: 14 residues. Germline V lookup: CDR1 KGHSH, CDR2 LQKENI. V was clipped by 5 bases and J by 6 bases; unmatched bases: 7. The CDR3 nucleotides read TGTGCCAGCTCAAAGTCAGGGGGTTCCAATGAGCAGTTCTTC. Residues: CASSKSGGSNEQFF.

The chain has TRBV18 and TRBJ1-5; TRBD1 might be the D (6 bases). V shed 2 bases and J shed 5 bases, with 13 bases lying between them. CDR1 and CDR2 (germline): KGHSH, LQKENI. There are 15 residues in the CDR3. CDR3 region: CASSPKGGNDQPQHF. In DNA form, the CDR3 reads TGTGCCAGCTCACCAAAAGGGGGGAATGATCAGCCCCAGCATTTT. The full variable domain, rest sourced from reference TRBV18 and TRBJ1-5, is NAGVMQNPRHLVRRRGQEARLRCSPMKGHSHVYWYRQLPEEGLKFMVYLQKENIIDESGMPKERFSAEFPKEGPSILRIQQVVRGDSAAYFCASSPKGGNDQPQHFGDGTRLSIL.

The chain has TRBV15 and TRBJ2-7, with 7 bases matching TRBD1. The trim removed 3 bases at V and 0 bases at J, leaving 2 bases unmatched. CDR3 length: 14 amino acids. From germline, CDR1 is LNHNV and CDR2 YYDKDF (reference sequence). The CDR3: CATSRDRTSYEQYF. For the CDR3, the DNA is TGTGCCACCAGCAGGGACAGGACCTCCTACGAGCAGTACTTC. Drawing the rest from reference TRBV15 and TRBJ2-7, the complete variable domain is DAMVIQNPRYQVTQFGKPVTLSCSQTLNHNVMYWYQQKSSQAPKLLFHYYDKDFNNEADTPDNFQSRRPNTSFCFLDIRSPGLGDTAMYLCATSRDRTSYEQYFGPGTRLTVT.

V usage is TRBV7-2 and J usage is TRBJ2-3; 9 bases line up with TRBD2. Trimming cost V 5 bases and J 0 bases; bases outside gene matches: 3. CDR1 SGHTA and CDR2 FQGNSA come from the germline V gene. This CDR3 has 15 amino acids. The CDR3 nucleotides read TGTGCCAGCAGCCTTAGCGGGGGTAGCACAGATACGCAGTATTTT. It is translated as CASSLSGGSTDTQYF.

The CDR3 sequence is CASSLVRGVGSSSYEQYF. CDR3 in DNA: TGTGCCAGCAGCTTAGTGAGGGGCGTAGGATCCAGCTCCTACGAGCAGTACTTC. The chain combines TRBV7-9 with TRBJ2-7; D is possibly TRBD1 or TRBD2 (5 bases each). This CDR3 is built from 18 residues. V was shortened by 1 base and J by 0 bases, with 19 bases between the two germline ends. Germline lookup yields CDR1 SEHNR and CDR2 FQNEAQ (reference sequence).

The DNA for the CDR3 is TGCGCCAGCAGCCCCAGACTAGCGGGAGGGCGTGACAATGAGCAGTTCTTC. Its translation is CASSPRLAGGRDNEQFF. This chain connects TRBV5-1 to TRBJ2-1, with 14 bases aligning to TRBD2. Germline CDR1 SGHRS, CDR2 YFSETQ. V shed 4 bases and J 5 bases; nucleotides not matched to a gene: 8. This CDR3 is 17 amino acids long.

The CDR3 coding sequence is TGTGCCAGCACCCCGGACATCCAAGAGACCCAGTACTTC. Protein: CASTPDIQETQYF. This chain uses TRBV28 with TRBJ2-5; a weak D match, TRBD1 (5 bases). The V gene's germline CDR1 is MDHEN and CDR2 SYDVKM. Trimming pared 7 bases from V and 1 base from J, leaving 10 bases between. The CDR3 runs 13 residues.

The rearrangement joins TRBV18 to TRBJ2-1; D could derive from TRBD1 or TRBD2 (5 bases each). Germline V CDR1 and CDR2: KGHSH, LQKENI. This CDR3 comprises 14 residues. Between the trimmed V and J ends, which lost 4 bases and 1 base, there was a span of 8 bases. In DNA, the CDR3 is TGTGCCAGCTCACGCAGGGAGTCCTACAATGAGCAGTTCTTC. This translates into CASSRRESYNEQFF.

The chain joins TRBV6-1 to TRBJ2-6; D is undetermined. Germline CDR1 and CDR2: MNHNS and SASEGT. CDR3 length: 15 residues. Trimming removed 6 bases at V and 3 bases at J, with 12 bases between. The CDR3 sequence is CASRALGYGANVLTF. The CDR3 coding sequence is TGTGCCAGCAGAGCCCTGGGGTATGGGGCCAACGTCCTGACTTTC.

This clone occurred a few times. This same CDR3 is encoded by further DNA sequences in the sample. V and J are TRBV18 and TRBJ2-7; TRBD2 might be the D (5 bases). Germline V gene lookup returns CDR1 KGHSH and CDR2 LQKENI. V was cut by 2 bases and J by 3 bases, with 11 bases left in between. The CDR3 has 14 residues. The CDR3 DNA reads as TGTGCCAGCTCACCAAGGAGGACGGACTACGAGCAGTACTTC. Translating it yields CASSPRRTDYEQYF. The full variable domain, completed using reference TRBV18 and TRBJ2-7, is NAGVMQNPRHLVRRRGQEARLRCSPMKGHSHVYWYRQLPEEGLKFMVYLQKENIIDESGMPKERFSAEFPKEGPSILRIQQVVRGDSAAYFCASSPRRTDYEQYFGPGTRLTVT.

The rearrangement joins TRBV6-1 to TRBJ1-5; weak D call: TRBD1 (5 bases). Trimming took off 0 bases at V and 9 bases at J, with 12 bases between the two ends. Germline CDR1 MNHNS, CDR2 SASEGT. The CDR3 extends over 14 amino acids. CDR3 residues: CASSEAPGPLPQHF. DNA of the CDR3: TGTGCCAGCAGTGAAGCGCCGGGACCCCTGCCCCAGCATTTT.

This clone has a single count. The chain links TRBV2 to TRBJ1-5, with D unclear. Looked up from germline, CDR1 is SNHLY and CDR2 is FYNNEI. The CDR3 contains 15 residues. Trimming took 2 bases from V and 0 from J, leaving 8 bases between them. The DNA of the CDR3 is TGTGCCAGCAGTGAATCGCCTACTAGCAATCAGCCCCAGCATTTT. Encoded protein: CASSESPTSNQPQHF.

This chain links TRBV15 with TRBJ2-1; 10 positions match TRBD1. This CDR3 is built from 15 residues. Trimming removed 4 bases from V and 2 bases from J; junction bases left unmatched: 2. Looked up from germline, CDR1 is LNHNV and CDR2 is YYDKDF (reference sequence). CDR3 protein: CATSKGQGAYNEQFF. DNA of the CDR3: TGTGCCACCAGCAAAGGACAGGGGGCCTACAATGAGCAGTTCTTC.